This TCR beta chain was identified in a study of blood T cell repertoires in COVID-19. Overall study: In each case, the material was cDNA or gDNA derived from T cells, B-cell-depleted T cells, or PBMCs.

Sequencing was performed with immunoSEQ multiplex PCR; in TCRdb, only in-frame clones are kept and a portion is missing. This table holds 95,000 to 150,000 clones, 79% found once. The TCR originated in a man aged 35-49 years with active or convalescent COVID-19. The sequencing input was peripheral blood.

Here the CDR3 DNA reads TGTGCCATCAGCATAGGAACAGGGGAAGGCTACACCTTC. Its translation: CAISIGTGEGYTF. This chain uses TRBV10-3 with TRBJ1-2, with TRBD1 matching over 7 bases. This CDR3 is 13 amino acids long. Trimming took 6 bases from V and 8 from J; bases not matched to a gene: 9. Germline V gene sequence: CDR1 ENHRY, CDR2 SYGVKD.